This T cell receptor beta chain was recovered during a study of T cells in Graves' hyperthyroidism and ophthalmopathy. RNA transcripts provided the source from which TCR beta CDR3 regions were amplified. The TCR CDR3 was amplified in a first-round RT-PCR using the HTBI primer set. TCRdb re-derived calls from the multiplex PCR reads in MiXCR, one entry per CDR3 protein. The data hold roughly 420,000 distinct CDR3 sequences, with approximately 15% observed a single time. The PBMCs had their origin in approximately 10 ml of fresh peripheral blood. The CDR3 is made up of 12 amino acids. Trimming took 0 bases from V and 8 from J, leaving 5 bases between them. In germline, CDR1 is LGHNA, CDR2 YSLEER. This clonotype has ten or more counts.

The sample comprised blood. This chain uses TRBV4-3 with TRBJ2-1; D unresolved. The receptor was derived from a woman aged 18-29 years with Graves' hyperthyroidism. CDR3 protein: CASSQDFDEQFF. The DNA for the CDR3 is TGCGCCAGCAGCCAAGACTTCGATGAGCAGTTCTTC.